The 15 T cell receptor beta chains below come from one sample, sequenced in a study of blood T cells in healthy people across ages (dated by TCRdb to between 2014 and 2017). Receptor libraries were prepared by 5' RACE. Instrument used: Illumina HiSeq 2500. A second roughly 6 to 11 cycle PCR used a sample-barcoded 5' primer and a J-beta primer mix. TCRdb reprocessed the public reads (quality trimming at Q25 with fastp, clone calling with MiXCR) and kept in-frame beta chains. Merged by CDR3 protein, the rows form single entries marked with the most common genes and DNA. The sample data list approximately 670,000 distinct CDR3 sequences, and 35% to 50% of these were observed just once. The top ten constitute roughly 30% of the sample. Material: blood. All receptors come from a man aged 80 or over in good health.

Remarks on this clonotype: Germline and junction disagree at one end, which may indicate a read error. This sequence joins TRBV4-3 and TRBJ2-1; 10 bases line up with TRBD2. Matching the DNA end better, TRBJ2-7 makes the J call doubtful. CDR3 length: 20 amino acids. Per germline, CDR1 LGHNA and CDR2 YSLEER. The CDR3: CASGQDLGGLAGGPYNEQYF. The CDR3 bases are TGCGCCAGCGGCCAAGATTTAGGTGGGTTAGCGGGAGGCCCCTACAATGAGCAGTACTTC.

A note on this clonotype: One junction end disagrees with the germline gene, perhaps due to a read error. The genes are TRBV7-2 and TRBJ1-2; 9 bases match TRBD1. Germline-derived CDR1 and CDR2 are SGHTA and FQGNSA. This CDR3 contains 15 residues. DNA of the CDR3: TGTGCCAGCAGCTTTGCGGGACAGGGATACTATGGCCACACCTTC. Translation: CASSFAGQGYYGHTF.

This chain links TRBV7-9 with TRBJ1-2; D ambiguous. V lost 4 bases and J 8 bases, leaving 14 bases between the germline ends. Germline CDR1 is SEHNR and CDR2 is FQNEAQ (reference sequence). This CDR3 has 13 residues. The CDR3, as DNA: TGTGCCAGCAGCTCTAACCAGGAGACCGGCTACACCTTC. It codes for CASSSNQETGYTF.

This clonotype was observed a few times. The gene calls are TRBV11-3 and TRBJ2-7, with a weak D call TRBD2 (5 bases). CDR1 and CDR2 from the germline V gene are SGHNT and YENEEA. Trimming removed 4 bases at V and 7 bases at J, with 14 bases between. CDR3 length: 13 residues. CDR3 DNA sequence: TGTGCCAGCAGCTCCCGCCCGGGCGGGGAGCAGTACTTC. Amino acid sequence: CASSSRPGGEQYF.

The chain is built from TRBV29-1 and TRBJ2-1; D gene unclear. Deletions cut 3 bases from V and 4 bases from J, with 13 bases between. The CDR3 has 14 residues. The germline gives CDR1 SQVTM, CDR2 ANQGSEA. The CDR3 DNA reads TGCAGCGTTGACGGACCGATCGCTTACAATGAGCAGTTCTTC. Encoded protein: CSVDGPIAYNEQFF.

The chain recombines TRBV4-2 with TRBJ2-5, with a weak D call TRBD1 (6 bases). Germline CDR1 LGHNA, CDR2 YNFKEQ. The ends were cut back, 8 bases at V and 1 base at J, with 14 bases in the middle. CDR3 size: 14 residues. The CDR3 sequence: CASPRGNGQETQYF. CDR3 DNA sequence: TGTGCCAGCCCCAGGGGTAATGGCCAAGAGACCCAGTACTTC.

The V and J genes are TRBV20-1 and TRBJ1-5, with TRBD1 matching 9 bases. The CDR3 is made up of 18 amino acids. Germline CDR1 DFQATT, CDR2 SNEGSKA (reference sequence). The V gene end was trimmed by 5 bases and the J gene end by 0 bases; junction bases not matched to a gene: 14. The CDR3, as DNA: TGCAGTGCTTCCAGACCCGGGACAGGGCCTTATAGCAATCAGCCCCAGCATTTT. Its translation: CSASRPGTGPYSNQPQHF.

The chain joins TRBV7-2 to TRBJ1-5; 8 bases agree with TRBD1. CDR3 size: 16 residues. V lost 1 base to trimming and J lost 6 bases; unmatched junction nucleotides: 8. Germline CDR1 and CDR2: SGHTA and FQGNSA. The CDR3 coding sequence is TGTGCCAGCAGCTTAGAGGTGGGACAGGCTTTTCAGCCCCAGCATTTT. Residues: CASSLEVGQAFQPQHF.

V is TRBV9 and J is TRBJ2-7; TRBD2 matches at 7 bases. TRBJ2-5 matches the DNA end more closely, so the J call is doubtful. The CDR3 has 14 residues. Germline lookup yields CDR1 SGDLS and CDR2 YYNGEE. For the CDR3, the DNA is TGTGCCAGCAGCGTGGGGGGGAAACAAGAGACCCAGTACTTC. Translating gives CASSVGGKQETQYF.

The chain carries TRBV2 and TRBJ2-4; 9 bases fit TRBD1. The last part of the DNA fits TRBJ2-5 better; the J call may be wrong. This CDR3 has 13 amino acids. CDR1 and CDR2 (germline): SNHLY, FYNNEI. CDR3 in DNA: TGTGCCGGCGGGACAGGGCGCCAAGAGACCCAGTACTTC. Protein: CAGGTGRQETQYF.

This clonotype has only a few counts. V gene TRBV6-2 or TRBV6-3 combines with J gene TRBJ2-4, with a tentative D call TRBD1 (5 bases). The DNA end is more similar to TRBJ2-7, so the J call may be wrong. The V gene's germline CDR1 is MNHEY and CDR2 SVGEGT. This CDR3 comprises 14 residues. The CDR3 sequence: CASSPLPQGYEQYF. Written as DNA, the CDR3 is TGTGCCAGCAGTCCTTTACCGCAGGGCTACGAGCAGTACTTC.

The chain joins TRBV24-1 to TRBJ2-3, with D possibly matching TRBD1 (5 bases). Germline V gene lookup returns CDR1 KGHDR and CDR2 SFDVKD. The V and J ends lost 5 bases and 0 bases respectively, with 17 bases between them. There are 17 residues in the CDR3. CDR3 residues: CATSGGPRPASTDTQYF. The CDR3, as DNA: TGTGCCACCAGTGGGGGCCCGCGGCCCGCAAGCACAGATACGCAGTATTTT.

The rearrangement joins TRBV21-1 to TRBJ1-5. TRBV21-1 is noted as a pseudogene. The CDR3 runs to 10 residues. The CDR3 bases are TGTGCCATCCAAGATCAGCCCCAGCATTTT. It is translated as CAIQDQPQHF.

The V and J genes are TRBV25-1 and TRBJ1-6; a possible D gene is TRBD1 (5 bases). CDR1 is MGHDK and CDR2 is SYGVNS in the germline V gene. The CDR3 has 14 residues. Trimming pared 3 bases from V and 14 bases from J, leaving 17 bases between. CDR3 nucleotide sequence: TGTGCCAGCAGTGACAGGGTCGGAGTTTCGACCCTCCACTTT. Translated, it gives CASSDRVGVSTLHF.

A note on this clonotype: One base away lies a much larger clone, so this may be a sequencing read error. The gene calls are TRBV20-1 and TRBJ2-4; D possibly corresponds to TRBD2 (7 bases). Gene TRBJ2-7 matches the end of the DNA better, so the J call may be wrong. The CDR3 is 13 amino acids. Germline CDR1 DFQATT, CDR2 SNEGSKA (reference sequence). The CDR3 sequence: CSATRGGACEQYF. CDR3 nucleotides: TGCAGTGCCACGCGTGGGGGGGCCTGCGAGCAGTACTTC.